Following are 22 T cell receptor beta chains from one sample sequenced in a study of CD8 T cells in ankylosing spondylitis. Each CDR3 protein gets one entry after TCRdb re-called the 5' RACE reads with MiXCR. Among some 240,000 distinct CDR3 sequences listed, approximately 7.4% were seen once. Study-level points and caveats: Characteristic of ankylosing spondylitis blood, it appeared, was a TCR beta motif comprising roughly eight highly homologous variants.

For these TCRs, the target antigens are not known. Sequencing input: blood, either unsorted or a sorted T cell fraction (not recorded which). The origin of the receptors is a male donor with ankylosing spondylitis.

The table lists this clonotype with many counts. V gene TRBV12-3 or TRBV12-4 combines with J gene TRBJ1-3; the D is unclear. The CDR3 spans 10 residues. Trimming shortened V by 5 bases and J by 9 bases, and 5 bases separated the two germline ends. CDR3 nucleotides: TGTGCCAGCAGTCTGGGCACCATATATTTT. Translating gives CASSLGTIYF.

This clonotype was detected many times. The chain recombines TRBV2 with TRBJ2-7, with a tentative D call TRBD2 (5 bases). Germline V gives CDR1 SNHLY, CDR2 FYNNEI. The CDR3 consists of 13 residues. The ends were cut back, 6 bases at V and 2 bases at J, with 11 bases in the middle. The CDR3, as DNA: TGTGCCAGCAGGGAGACTACTCCCTACGAGCAGTACTTC. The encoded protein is CASRETTPYEQYF.

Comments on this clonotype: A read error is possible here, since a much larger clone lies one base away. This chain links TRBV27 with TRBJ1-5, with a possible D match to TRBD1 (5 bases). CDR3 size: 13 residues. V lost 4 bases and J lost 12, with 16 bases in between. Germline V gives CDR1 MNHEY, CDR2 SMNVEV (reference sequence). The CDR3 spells CASSSPSGGVQHF. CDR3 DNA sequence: TGTGCCAGCAGTTCCCCAAGCGGGGGGGTCCAGCATTTT.

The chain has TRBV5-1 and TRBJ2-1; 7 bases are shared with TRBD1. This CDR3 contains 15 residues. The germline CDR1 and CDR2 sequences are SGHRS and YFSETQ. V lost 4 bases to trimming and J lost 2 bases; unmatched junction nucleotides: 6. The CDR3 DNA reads TGCGCCAGCAGCCCGAGGGGGCTAACCTACAATGAGCAGTTCTTC. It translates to CASSPRGLTYNEQFF. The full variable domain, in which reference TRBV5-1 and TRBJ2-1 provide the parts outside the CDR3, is KAGVTQTPRYLIKTRGQQVTLSCSPISGHRSVSWYQQTPGQGLQFLFEYFSETQRNKGNFPGRFSGRQFSNSRSEMNVSTLELGDSALYLCASSPRGLTYNEQFFGPGTRLTVL.

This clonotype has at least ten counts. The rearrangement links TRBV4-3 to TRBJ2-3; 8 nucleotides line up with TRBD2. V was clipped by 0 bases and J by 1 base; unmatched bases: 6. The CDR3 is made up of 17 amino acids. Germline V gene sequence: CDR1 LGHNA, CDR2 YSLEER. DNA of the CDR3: TGCGCCAGCAGCCAAGATGGTATGCGGGGGGGCACAGATACGCAGTATTTT. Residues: CASSQDGMRGGTDTQYF.

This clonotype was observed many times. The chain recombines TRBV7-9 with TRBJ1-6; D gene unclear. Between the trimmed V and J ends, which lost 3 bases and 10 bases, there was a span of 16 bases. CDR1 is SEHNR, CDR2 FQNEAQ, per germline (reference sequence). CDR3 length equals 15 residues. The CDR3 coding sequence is TGTGCCAGCAGCTTTCCGGCGGCAGGAGGCTCACCCCTCCACTTT. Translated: CASSFPAAGGSPLHF.

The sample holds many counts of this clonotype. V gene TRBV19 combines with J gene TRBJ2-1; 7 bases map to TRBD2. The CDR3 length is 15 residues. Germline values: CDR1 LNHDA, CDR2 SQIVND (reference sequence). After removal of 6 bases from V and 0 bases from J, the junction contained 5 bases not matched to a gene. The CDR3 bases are TGTGCCAGTAGCGAGGGACTAAGCTCCTACAATGAGCAGTTCTTC. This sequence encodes CASSEGLSSYNEQFF.

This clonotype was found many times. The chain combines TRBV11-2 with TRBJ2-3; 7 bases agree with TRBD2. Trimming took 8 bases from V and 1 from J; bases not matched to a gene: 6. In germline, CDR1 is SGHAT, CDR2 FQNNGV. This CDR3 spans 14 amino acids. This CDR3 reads CASRMAGGTDTQYF. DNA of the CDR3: TGTGCCAGCCGTATGGCGGGGGGCACAGATACGCAGTATTTT.

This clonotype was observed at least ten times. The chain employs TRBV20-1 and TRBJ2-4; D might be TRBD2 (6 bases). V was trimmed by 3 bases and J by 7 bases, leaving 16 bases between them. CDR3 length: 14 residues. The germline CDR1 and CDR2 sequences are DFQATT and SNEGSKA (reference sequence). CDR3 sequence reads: CSARGGTELNIQYF. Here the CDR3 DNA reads TGCAGTGCTAGGGGGGGTACGGAATTGAACATTCAGTACTTC.

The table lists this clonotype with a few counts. CDR3 sequence: CASSSTRDSSYNEQFF. CDR3 coding DNA: TGTGCCAGCAGCTCGACGCGGGACAGCTCCTACAATGAGCAGTTCTTC. The chain links TRBV7-9 to TRBJ2-1; D perhaps matches TRBD1 (7 bases). The germline V and J ends were trimmed by 4 bases and 0 bases, with 13 bases remaining between them. CDR3 size: 16 residues. Germline V gene sequence: CDR1 SEHNR, CDR2 FQNEAQ (reference sequence).

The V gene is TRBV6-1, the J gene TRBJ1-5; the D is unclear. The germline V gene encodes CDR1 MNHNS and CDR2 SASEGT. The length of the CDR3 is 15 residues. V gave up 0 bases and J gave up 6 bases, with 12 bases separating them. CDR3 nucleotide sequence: TGTGCCAGCAGTGAAGCGCGAGCCCGGGTTCAGCCCCAGCATTTT. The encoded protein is CASSEARARVQPQHF.

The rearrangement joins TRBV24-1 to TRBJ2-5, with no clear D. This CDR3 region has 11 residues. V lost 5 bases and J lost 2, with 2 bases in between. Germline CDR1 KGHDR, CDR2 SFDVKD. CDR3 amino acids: CATSAQETQYF. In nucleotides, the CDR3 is TGTGCCACCAGTGCTCAAGAGACCCAGTACTTC.

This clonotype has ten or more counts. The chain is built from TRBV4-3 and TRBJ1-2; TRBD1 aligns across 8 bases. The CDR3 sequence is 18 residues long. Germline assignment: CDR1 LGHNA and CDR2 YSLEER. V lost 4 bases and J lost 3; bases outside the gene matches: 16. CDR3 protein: CASSRVLRTGIKDYGYTF. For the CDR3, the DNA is TGCGCCAGCAGCCGGGTGCTAAGGACAGGGATCAAGGACTATGGCTACACCTTC.

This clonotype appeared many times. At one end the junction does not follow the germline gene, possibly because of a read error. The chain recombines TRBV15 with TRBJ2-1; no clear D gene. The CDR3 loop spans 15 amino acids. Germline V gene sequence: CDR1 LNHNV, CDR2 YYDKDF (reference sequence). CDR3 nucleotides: TGTGCCACCAGCAGAGAAGGGTGGTCCTCCAATGAGCAGTTCTTC. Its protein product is CATSREGWSSNEQFF.

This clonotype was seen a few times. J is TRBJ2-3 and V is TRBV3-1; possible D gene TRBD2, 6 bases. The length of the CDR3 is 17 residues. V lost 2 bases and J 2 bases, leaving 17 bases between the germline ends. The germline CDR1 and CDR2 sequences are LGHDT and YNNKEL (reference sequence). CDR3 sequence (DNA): TGTGCCAGCAGCCAACTAAAAACTAGCAGGGACACAGATACGCAGTATTTT. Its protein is CASSQLKTSRDTDTQYF.

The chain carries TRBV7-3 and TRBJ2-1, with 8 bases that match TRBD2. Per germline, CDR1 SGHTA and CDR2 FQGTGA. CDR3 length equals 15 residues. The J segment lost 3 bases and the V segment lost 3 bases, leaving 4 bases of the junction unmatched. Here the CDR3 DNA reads TGTGCCAGCAGCTTCGCGGGGGGTGACTACAATGAGCAGTTCTTC. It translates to CASSFAGGDYNEQFF.

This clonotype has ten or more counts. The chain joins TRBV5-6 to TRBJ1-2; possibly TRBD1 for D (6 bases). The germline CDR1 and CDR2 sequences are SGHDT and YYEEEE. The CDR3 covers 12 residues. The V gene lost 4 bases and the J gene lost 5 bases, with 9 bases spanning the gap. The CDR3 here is CASSAQGYGYTF. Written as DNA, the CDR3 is TGTGCCAGCAGCGCACAGGGTTATGGCTACACCTTC.

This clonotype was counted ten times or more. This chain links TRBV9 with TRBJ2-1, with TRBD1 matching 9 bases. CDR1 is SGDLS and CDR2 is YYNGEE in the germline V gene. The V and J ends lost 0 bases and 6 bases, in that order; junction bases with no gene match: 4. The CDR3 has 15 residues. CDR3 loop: CASSVAGGQGNEQFF. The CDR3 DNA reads TGTGCCAGCAGCGTAGCTGGGGGACAGGGCAATGAGCAGTTCTTC.

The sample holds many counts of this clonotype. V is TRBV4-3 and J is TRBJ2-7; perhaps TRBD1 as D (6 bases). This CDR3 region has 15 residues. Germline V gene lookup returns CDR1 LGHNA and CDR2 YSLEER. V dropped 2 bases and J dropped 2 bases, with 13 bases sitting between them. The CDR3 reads CASSQILWGPYEQYF. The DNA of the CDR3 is TGCGCCAGCAGCCAAATCCTATGGGGGCCCTACGAGCAGTACTTC.

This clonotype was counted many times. Here the CDR3 reads CASSLWGAGNQPQHF. In DNA, the CDR3 is TGTGCCAGCAGCTTATGGGGGGCTGGCAATCAGCCCCAGCATTTT. This rearrangement joins TRBV7-2 to TRBJ1-5; tentative D call: TRBD1 (6 bases). The V gene lost 2 bases and the J gene lost 2 bases, with 10 bases spanning the gap. This CDR3 spans 15 amino acids. CDR1 and CDR2 from the germline V gene are SGHTA and FQGNSA.

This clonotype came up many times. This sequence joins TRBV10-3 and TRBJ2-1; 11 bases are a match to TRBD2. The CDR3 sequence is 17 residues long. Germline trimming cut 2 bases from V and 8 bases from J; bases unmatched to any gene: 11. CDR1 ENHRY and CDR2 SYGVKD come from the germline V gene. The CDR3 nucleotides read TGTGCCATCAGTGAGGGTGGTAGCGGGAGGGCCGGCGATGAGCAGTTCTTC. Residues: CAISEGGSGRAGDEQFF.

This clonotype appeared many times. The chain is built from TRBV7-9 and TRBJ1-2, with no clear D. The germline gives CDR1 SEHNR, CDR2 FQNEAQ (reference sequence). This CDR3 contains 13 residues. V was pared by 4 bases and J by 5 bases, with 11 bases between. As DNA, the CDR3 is TGTGCCAGCAGCTCCCCGGTCTCTTATGGCTACACCTTC. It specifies CASSSPVSYGYTF.